These 32 T cell receptor beta chains were sequenced from one sample in a study of blood T cells in healthy people across ages. Through a sample-barcoded 5' primer and a J-beta primer mix, a second PCR was run for about 6 to 11 cycles. TCRdb re-derived calls from the 5' RACE reads in MiXCR, one entry per CDR3 protein. The sample yields roughly 2 million distinct CDR3 sequences, 40% to 55% seen once. Sequences were obtained from blood. These receptors originate from a woman aged 40 to 49 in good health.

V usage is TRBV7-2 and J usage is TRBJ1-5; TRBD1 is a possible D gene (5 bases). The CDR3 is 16 residues long. CDR1 is SGHTA and CDR2 is FQGNSA in the germline V gene. Between the trimmed V and J ends, which lost 1 base and 2 bases, there was a span of 12 bases. In DNA, the CDR3 is TGTGCCAGCAGCTTAGTAGCGGAAGGGGGCAATCAGCCCCAGCATTTT. This codes for CASSLVAEGGNQPQHF.

The rearrangement uses TRBV10-2 and TRBJ2-7; a weak D match, TRBD2 (7 bases). Germline loops: CDR1 WSHSY, CDR2 SAAADI. Trimming removed 7 bases from V and 0 bases from J, with 16 bases in between. The CDR3 sequence is 15 residues long. CDR3 nucleotides: TGCGCCAGCAATGGGGGGGGCACGGGCTCCTACGAGCAGTACTTC. Protein sequence: CASNGGGTGSYEQYF.

CDR3 in amino acids: CSASEPGRGNYNEQFF. The CDR3 DNA is TGCAGTGCTAGCGAACCGGGCAGGGGGAACTACAATGAGCAGTTCTTC. The chain joins TRBV20-1 to TRBJ2-1, with 7 bases that match TRBD1. CDR3 length: 16 residues. Germline V gene data show CDR1 as DFQATT and CDR2 as SNEGSKA (reference sequence). Losses at the gene ends were 3 bases for V and 3 bases for J; bases not matched to a gene: 11.

The chain links TRBV29-1 to TRBJ2-7; TRBD1 matches 7 bases. CDR1 SQVTM and CDR2 ANQGSEA come from the germline V gene. This CDR3 comprises 13 residues. Losses at the gene ends were 4 bases for V and 1 base for J; bases not matched to a gene: 4. The CDR3 loop is CSVGQGQSYEQYF. CDR3 in DNA: TGCAGCGTTGGACAGGGACAATCCTACGAGCAGTACTTC.

CDR3 sequence (DNA): TGTGCCAGCAGTGAAGGCACATGGTTACTGTACTTC. This sequence encodes CASSEGTWLLYF. The genes are TRBV25-1 and TRBJ2-7; D is unresolved. The germline V and J ends were trimmed by 2 bases and 12 bases, with 14 bases remaining between them. Germline V gene sequence: CDR1 MGHDK, CDR2 SYGVNS. This CDR3 is built from 12 residues.

The chain employs TRBV6-5 and TRBJ2-1; the match to TRBD2 covers 8 bases. With 8 bases clipped from V and 7 bases from J, the junction kept 10 bases outside the gene matches. Germline CDR1 and CDR2: MNHEY and SVGAGI. The CDR3 has 14 residues. This CDR3 is CASEAGGARNEQFF. In nucleotides, the CDR3 is TGTGCCAGCGAAGCCGGGGGGGCAAGGAATGAGCAGTTCTTC.

V usage is TRBV12-3 or TRBV12-4 and J usage is TRBJ1-6; tentatively, D is TRBD1 (6 bases). The ends were cut back, 6 bases at V and 6 bases at J, with 15 bases in the middle. CDR3 length equals 15 residues. The CDR3 DNA sequence: TGTGCCAGCAGACGGACCAGGGGAGTTAATTCACCCCTCCACTTT. This translates into CASRRTRGVNSPLHF.

This chain joins TRBV27 and TRBJ2-5, with a possible D match to TRBD2 (5 bases). CDR3 length: 15 amino acids. Trimming left V 5 bases short and J 2 bases short, with 15 bases between. Germline V CDR1 and CDR2: MNHEY, SMNVEV (reference sequence). The CDR3 nucleotides read TGTGCCAGCAGTGCTAGACTAACCAGTCAAGAGACCCAGTACTTC. Amino acid sequence: CASSARLTSQETQYF.

This chain joins TRBV28 and TRBJ2-4; a weak D match, TRBD1 (6 bases). Germline assignment: CDR1 MDHEN and CDR2 SYDVKM. The CDR3 is 14 residues long. The ends were cut back, 2 bases at V and 13 bases at J, with 18 bases in the middle. In nucleotides, the CDR3 is TGTGCCAGCAGTTTACCAGGGGCCGTGATGGTGCAGTACTTC. Amino acid sequence: CASSLPGAVMVQYF.

The CDR3 spells CAISEEGVKEKLFF. CDR3 DNA: TGTGCCATCAGTGAGGAGGGGGTGAAGGAAAAACTGTTTTTT. The chain joins TRBV10-3 to TRBJ1-4; the D gene is possibly TRBD1 (6 bases). Per the germline V gene, CDR1 is ENHRY and CDR2 is SYGVKD. Trimming removed 2 bases at V and 8 bases at J, with 12 bases between. The CDR3 is 14 residues long.

The gene calls are TRBV4-3 and TRBJ1-1, with D possibly TRBD1 on 5 matching bases. Trimming removed 3 bases from V and 0 bases from J, with 11 bases in between. In germline, CDR1 is LGHNA, CDR2 YSLEER. This CDR3 has 15 amino acids. The CDR3 coding sequence is TGCGCCAGCAGCCAGAAAGGGGCGATGAACACTGAAGCTTTCTTT. Translated, it gives CASSQKGAMNTEAFF.

This chain uses TRBV20-1 with TRBJ1-2; no reliable D call. Germline CDR1 is DFQATT and CDR2 is SNEGSKA (reference sequence). Trimming removed 0 bases at V and 8 bases at J, with 13 bases between. CDR3 length: 13 residues. The CDR3 region has the DNA TGCAGTGCTAGAGATTTTGCGGCCGGGGGCTACACCTTC. Its translation: CSARDFAAGGYTF.

This clonotype was recorded a few times. The chain is built from TRBV4-1 and TRBJ2-1; 9 bases are shared with TRBD2. The junction had 5 bases not matched to a gene; V was cut back by 3 bases and J by 8 bases. CDR1 is MGHRA and CDR2 is YSYEKL in the germline V gene. CDR3 length: 14 residues. The CDR3: CASSQSGGRDEQFF. In nucleotides, the CDR3 is TGCGCCAGCAGCCAGAGCGGGGGGAGGGATGAGCAGTTCTTC.

Details on this clonotype: Germline and junction disagree at one end, which may indicate a read error. The rearrangement joins TRBV20-1 to TRBJ2-4; D assignment may be TRBD1 or TRBD2 (6 bases each). The J call may be wrong; the DNA end is better matched by TRBJ2-7. This CDR3 contains 12 residues. The V gene's germline CDR1 is DFQATT and CDR2 SNEGSKA (reference sequence). The CDR3 DNA follows: TGCAATGCTACCCACGGGGGCGGCGAGCAGTACTTC. It encodes CNATHGGGEQYF.

The rearrangement joins TRBV5-8 to TRBJ2-4; the D gene is possibly TRBD2 (5 bases). The V end was cut by 5 bases, the J end by 5 bases, with 14 bases between. The germline gives CDR1 SGHTS, CDR2 YDEGEE. The CDR3 is 14 residues long. CDR3 sequence: CASSSLGRENIQYF. CDR3 nucleotide sequence: TGTGCCAGCAGTTCCCTAGGGCGGGAAAACATTCAGTACTTC.

This clonotype was observed a handful of times. The chain is built from TRBV5-5 and TRBJ2-3, with 7 positions matching TRBD2. Per the germline V gene, CDR1 is SGHKS and CDR2 is YYEKEE (reference sequence). The V gene end was trimmed by 2 bases and the J gene end by 2 bases; junction bases not matched to a gene: 5. The CDR3 consists of 15 residues. The CDR3 here is CASSLSGTNTDTQYF. DNA for the CDR3: TGTGCCAGCAGCTTATCCGGGACTAACACAGATACGCAGTATTTT.

This chain uses TRBV4-1 with TRBJ2-1, with 8 bases identical to TRBD1. The CDR3 runs to 16 residues. The junction had 9 bases not matched to a gene; V was cut back by 5 bases and J by 3 bases. CDR1 MGHRA and CDR2 YSYEKL come from the germline V gene. CDR3 sequence: CASSYFGTGLYNEQFF. CDR3 sequence (DNA): TGCGCCAGCAGCTACTTCGGGACAGGCCTCTACAATGAGCAGTTCTTC.

The chain recombines TRBV5-5 with TRBJ2-5; tentative D call: TRBD1 (5 bases). The germline V gene encodes CDR1 SGHKS and CDR2 YYEKEE (reference sequence). There are 14 residues in the CDR3. V was trimmed by 4 bases and J by 4 bases, leaving 14 bases between them. The CDR3 spells CASSIPQGPETQYF. The CDR3 nucleotides are TGTGCCAGCAGCATACCTCAGGGCCCAGAGACCCAGTACTTC.

This clonotype was observed a few times. The chain recombines TRBV7-2 with TRBJ1-5; 10 bases map to TRBD1. The germline gives CDR1 SGHTA, CDR2 FQGNSA. This CDR3 spans 15 amino acids. V trimming: 3 bases; J trimming: 3 bases; junction bases outside the gene matches: 2. The CDR3 DNA follows: TGTGCCAGCAGCTTGGGACAGGGGTTCAATCAGCCCCAGCATTTT. Protein: CASSLGQGFNQPQHF. The whole variable domain, filled in from reference TRBV7-2 and TRBJ1-5, reads GAGVSQSPSNKVTEKGKDVELRCDPISGHTALYWYRQSLGQGLEFLIYFQGNSAPDKSGLPSDRFSAERTGGSVSTLTIQRTQQEDSAVYLCASSLGQGFNQPQHFGDGTRLSIL.

The table lists this clonotype with many counts. This chain connects TRBV7-2 to TRBJ2-3; D gene ambiguous. Between the trimmed V and J ends, which lost 1 base and 0 bases, there was a span of 5 bases. The CDR3 extends over 14 amino acids. The germline gives CDR1 SGHTA, CDR2 FQGNSA. DNA for the CDR3: TGTGCCAGCAGCTTAGGACTTAGCACAGATACGCAGTATTTT. This encodes CASSLGLSTDTQYF.

This clonotype was detected a few times. This rearrangement joins TRBV4-1 to TRBJ2-7, with 9 bases matching TRBD1. V shed 4 bases, J shed 0 bases, and the junction held 4 bases outside the gene matches. Germline loops: CDR1 MGHRA, CDR2 YSYEKL. The CDR3 consists of 15 residues. The CDR3 region is CASSPGQGNSYEQYF. The CDR3 DNA reads as TGCGCCAGCAGCCCTGGACAGGGGAACTCCTACGAGCAGTACTTC.

V is TRBV20-1 and J is TRBJ2-7; D tentatively fits TRBD1 or TRBD2 (6 bases each). The closer fit of TRBJ2-5 to the DNA end suggests the J call may be wrong. Germline CDR1 reads DFQATT; CDR2 reads SNEGSKA (reference sequence). There are 14 residues in the CDR3. DNA for the CDR3: TGCAGTGCTAAAGAGGACAGAGGGAGGGAGACCCAGTACTTC. This codes for CSAKEDRGRETQYF.

J is TRBJ2-4 and V is TRBV15; D gene ambiguous. The germline V and J ends were trimmed by 3 bases and 13 bases, with 16 bases remaining between them. This CDR3 has 13 amino acids. CDR1 is LNHNV, CDR2 YYDKDF, per germline (reference sequence). CDR3: CATSRGVDNEQYF. The CDR3 DNA follows: TGTGCCACCAGCAGGGGCGTTGACAATGAGCAGTACTTC.

J is TRBJ1-2 and V is TRBV25-1, with 7 positions matching TRBD1. The CDR3 length is 16 residues. Germline trimming cut 2 bases from V and 2 bases from J; bases unmatched to any gene: 8. Germline V gene lookup returns CDR1 MGHDK and CDR2 SYGVNS. CDR3 in DNA: TGTGCCAGCAGTGAAAGCGGTCAGGGGGAAAACTATGGCTACACCTTC. This gives the protein CASSESGQGENYGYTF.

V and J are TRBV29-1 and TRBJ2-5, with 7 nucleotides matching TRBD1. Germline CDR1 is SQVTM and CDR2 is ANQGSEA. Trimming cost V 7 bases and J 1 base; bases outside gene matches: 0. CDR3 length equals 11 residues. In nucleotides, the CDR3 is TGCAGCGGGGACAGCCAAGAGACCCAGTACTTC. This encodes CSGDSQETQYF.

This clonotype occurred a few times. V is TRBV11-1 and J is TRBJ2-1; TRBD1 aligns across 10 bases. V dropped 5 bases and J dropped 8; count of bases not matched to a gene: 9. The CDR3 is 15 residues long. Germline CDR1 reads SGHAT; CDR2 reads FQDESV (reference sequence). This CDR3 reads CASSREGQGRYEQFF. The CDR3, as DNA: TGTGCCAGCAGCCGTGAGGGACAGGGGAGATATGAGCAGTTCTTC.

The chain is built from TRBV7-9 and TRBJ2-5; D might be TRBD2 (6 bases). V shed 0 bases and J shed 5 bases, with 10 bases lying between them. This CDR3 comprises 14 residues. Germline values: CDR1 SEHNR, CDR2 FQNEAQ (reference sequence). The CDR3 region is CASSLALGRETQYF. The DNA for the CDR3 is TGTGCCAGCAGCTTAGCGTTGGGGAGGGAGACCCAGTACTTC. Full variable domain (rest looked up from reference TRBV7-9 and TRBJ2-5): DTGVSQNPRHKITKRGQNVTFRCDPISEHNRLYWYRQTLGQGPEFLTYFQNEAQLEKSRLLSDRFSAERPKGSFSTLEIQRTEQGDSAMYLCASSLALGRETQYFGPGTRLLVL.

This chain joins TRBV7-2 and TRBJ1-5, with D unresolved. CDR3 size: 15 residues. CDR1 and CDR2 from the germline V gene are SGHTA and FQGNSA. The ends were cut back, 3 bases at V and 3 bases at J, with 12 bases in the middle. The CDR3 DNA follows: TGTGCCAGCAGCTTTGGCAGGTTAGACAATCAGCCCCAGCATTTT. This encodes CASSFGRLDNQPQHF.

This chain links TRBV24-1 with TRBJ2-3; 8 bases are shared with TRBD1. This CDR3 has 18 amino acids. The V gene's germline CDR1 is KGHDR and CDR2 SFDVKD. The J segment lost 1 base and the V segment lost 3 bases, leaving 11 bases of the junction unmatched. The CDR3 DNA is TGTGCCACCAGTGATCCCAACCCGACAGGGGCTGGCACAGATACGCAGTATTTT. This encodes CATSDPNPTGAGTDTQYF.

This clonotype was detected only a few times. The J gene is TRBJ2-5, the V gene TRBV3-1; the match to TRBD2 covers 13 bases. The V gene's germline CDR1 is LGHDT and CDR2 YNNKEL (reference sequence). The CDR3 length is 13 residues. The junction had 4 bases not matched to a gene; V was cut back by 4 bases and J by 11 bases. The CDR3 loop reads CASSPGLAGEQYF. In DNA, the CDR3 is TGTGCCAGCAGCCCCGGACTAGCGGGGGAGCAGTACTTC.

V and J are TRBV5-5 and TRBJ2-7; D unclear. Germline-derived CDR1 and CDR2 are SGHKS and YYEKEE (reference sequence). V shed 0 bases and J shed 0 bases, with 10 bases lying between them. CDR3 size: 15 residues. As DNA, the CDR3 is TGTGCCAGCAGCTTGGGAGACTTTGGCTCCTACGAGCAGTACTTC. It encodes CASSLGDFGSYEQYF. The whole variable domain, filled in from reference TRBV5-5 and TRBJ2-7, reads DAGVTQSPTHLIKTRGQQVTLRCSPISGHKSVSWYQQVLGQGPQFIFQYYEKEERGRGNFPDRFSARQFPNYSSELNVNALLLGDSALYLCASSLGDFGSYEQYFGPGTRLTVT.

The rearrangement links TRBV6-5 to TRBJ2-1; 10 bases agree with TRBD2. The V and J ends lost 7 bases and 0 bases, in that order; junction bases with no gene match: 6. The CDR3 totals 16 residues. Germline values: CDR1 MNHEY, CDR2 SVGAGI. CDR3 region: CASKPSGGSSYNEQFF. CDR3 bases: TGTGCCAGCAAGCCTAGCGGGGGTAGCTCCTACAATGAGCAGTTCTTC.